One sample yielded the 2 T cell receptor beta chains listed below, sequenced in a study of shared clonotypes between healthy human individuals. Terminally differentiated effector memory CD45RA+ cells were left out of the naive CD8 fraction, which was CD45RO-negative and positively selected for CCR7. The method was immunoSEQ multiplex PCR; TCRdb's version includes in-frame clones alone and lacks a portion of them. The sample includes about 2.1 million clones, around 95% of them seen just once. The sequencing input was naive CD8+ T cells from PBMCs. The receptor set was obtained from a man younger than 35 in good health. Some clones in this sample may be carry-over from other donors' samples.

Comment on this clone: In the same sample, other DNA sequences code for this CDR3. This CDR3 reads CASSLDRSSYNEQFF. CDR3 sequence (DNA): TGTGCCAGCAGCTTAGACAGGAGCTCCTACAATGAGCAGTTCTTC. The chain employs TRBV7-6 and TRBJ2-1; D is perhaps TRBD1 (5 bases). Trimming cost V 1 base and J 0 bases, with 7 bases left between them. CDR3 length equals 15 residues. In germline, CDR1 is SGHVS, CDR2 FNYEAQ.

V gene TRBV11-2 combines with J gene TRBJ2-7; D may be TRBD1 (6 bases). V gave up 6 bases and J gave up 6 bases, with 12 bases separating them. CDR3 length: 12 residues. Germline V gene data show CDR1 as SGHAT and CDR2 as FQNNGV. The CDR3 DNA reads as TGTGCCAGCAGAACAGGGTCGGGCGAGCAGTACTTC. Its protein product is CASRTGSGEQYF.